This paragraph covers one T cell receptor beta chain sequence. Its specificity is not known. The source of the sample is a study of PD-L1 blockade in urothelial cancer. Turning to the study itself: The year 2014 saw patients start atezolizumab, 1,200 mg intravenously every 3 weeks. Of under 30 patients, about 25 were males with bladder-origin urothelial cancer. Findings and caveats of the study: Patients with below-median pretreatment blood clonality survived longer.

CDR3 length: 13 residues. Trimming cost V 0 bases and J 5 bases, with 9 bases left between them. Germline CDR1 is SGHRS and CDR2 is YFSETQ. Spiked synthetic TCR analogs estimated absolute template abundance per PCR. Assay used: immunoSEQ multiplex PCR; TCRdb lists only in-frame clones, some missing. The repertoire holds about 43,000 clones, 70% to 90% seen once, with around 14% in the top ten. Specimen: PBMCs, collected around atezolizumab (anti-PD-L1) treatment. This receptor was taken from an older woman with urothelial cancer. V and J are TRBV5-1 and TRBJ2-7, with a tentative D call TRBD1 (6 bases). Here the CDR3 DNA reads TGCGCCAGCAGCTTGGAAACAGGGAACGAGCAGTACTTC. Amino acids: CASSLETGNEQYF.